This T cell receptor beta chain was captured in a study of T cells in Graves' hyperthyroidism and ophthalmopathy. Study-level results: Separating ophthalmopathy from stable hyperthyroidism was achieved by a 13 V-J model. Among clonotypes expanded in thyroid above 0.001, most were also found in blood.

The definition of stable Graves' hyperthyroidism was no ophthalmopathy progression within 18 months. Disease duration under 2 months; hyperthyroidism patients were aged 18 to 65. This clonotype was counted between two and nine times. Its antigen is as yet unknown. Germline loops: CDR1 SGHRS, CDR2 YFSETQ. Deletions cut 0 bases from V and 2 bases from J, with 9 bases between. The CDR3 runs 14 residues. TCR beta CDR3 regions were amplified from RNA transcripts. The HTBI set primed first-round TCR CDR3 RT-PCR. Each CDR3 protein is one row after TCRdb ran MiXCR on the multiplex PCR reads. The data contain around 420,000 distinct CDR3 sequences, more than 15% of them singletons.

This receptor was identified in a woman under 30 with Graves' hyperthyroidism. Sequencing used blood. This chain joins TRBV5-1 and TRBJ2-7, with D possibly being TRBD2 (6 bases). The CDR3 region has the DNA TGCGCCAGCAGCTTGGGCGCGGGGACCTACGAGCAGTACTTC. Amino acids: CASSLGAGTYEQYF.